This T cell receptor beta chain was recorded in a study of Ad26.COV2.S vaccination and SARS-CoV-2 variants. Findings and limits, study-wide: Placebo recipients had lower spike-specific TCR breadth than vaccine recipients.

Regarding this clone: Its target is not known.

The assay was immunoSEQ multiplex PCR, and TCRdb's table has in-frame clones only and misses some. The data show about 680,000 clones, approximately 88% seen once. Stated treatment: around 19 received Ad26.COV2.S at low or high dose, single or two shots; a few received placebo; per-sample allocation not given. Samples analyzed were those drawn on day 63 after the first vaccine or placebo injection. Its platform was an Ad26 vector, and its expressed antigen was Wuhan-strain SARS-CoV-2 spike. CDR1 is MNHEY, CDR2 SVGAGI, per germline. Trimming stripped 8 bases from V and 3 bases from J, with 8 bases between. CDR3 length: 11 residues.

The sample consisted of peripheral blood, taken in a trial of Ad26.COV2.S vaccine versus placebo. The J gene is TRBJ2-7, the V gene TRBV6-5, with D perhaps TRBD2 (5 bases). The receptor was isolated from a person between 18 and 65 years old who received the Ad26.COV2.S COVID-19 vaccine or a placebo. CDR3 region: CASGEGYEQYF. CDR3 nucleotide sequence: TGTGCCAGCGGCGAGGGCTACGAGCAGTACTTC.